The sequence of this TCR beta chain was determined in a study of blood T cell repertoires in COVID-19. Study overall: T cells, B-cell-depleted T cells, or PBMCs provided the cDNA or gDNA that served as material.

Seattle's enrolled individuals joined amid active infection and were then monitored longitudinally. The assay was immunoSEQ multiplex PCR, and TCRdb's table has in-frame clones only and misses some. The repertoire has 84,000 or so clones, roughly 78% of them found once; the top ten carry roughly 36%. With 4 bases clipped from V and 6 bases from J, the junction kept 4 bases outside the gene matches. The CDR3 sequence is 14 residues long. CDR1 and CDR2 from the germline V gene are ENHRY and SYGVKD. The rearrangement links TRBV10-3 to TRBJ2-7; 12 nucleotides agree with TRBD1. Sequenced input: peripheral blood. The receptor's source is a man aged 55 to 70 with COVID-19, enrolled during active disease. In nucleotides, the CDR3 is TGTGCCATCAGTGGGGACAGGGGGCCCCCCGAGCAGTACTTC. This translates into CAISGDRGPPEQYF.